This TCR beta chain was profiled in a study of healthy donors' naive CD4 and CD8 T cells. Study-wide findings and caveats: Negatively charged CDR3s marked CD8+ lineage; positively charged CDR3s marked CD4+ lineage.

Details on this clonotype: Its specificity is unknown.

A linear amplification protocol produced the TCR libraries from roughly 480 ng of total RNA. TCRdb recomputed calls from the reads with MiXCR, one row per CDR3 protein. The sample holds some 190,000 distinct CDR3 sequences, about four fifths seen once. Naive CD4+ cells were sorted as CD4+CD8-CD45RO-CD45RA+; naive CD8+ as CD8+CD4-CD45RA+CD27bright. The CDR3 runs 14 residues. Unmatched junction bases numbered 8, after V lost 5 bases and J lost 7 bases. The germline V gene has CDR1 MNHEY and CDR2 SVGAGI. The chain couples TRBV6-5 to TRBJ2-1; 7 positions match TRBD2. The specimen sequenced was naive CD4+ and CD8+ T cells sorted from blood, pooled from several donors. This receptor was identified in a pool of human donors in good health; the sample pools cells from several healthy donors. As DNA, the CDR3 is TGTGCCAGCAGTCAGTCCGGGAGGAGAAATGAGCAGTTCTTC. This gives the protein CASSQSGRRNEQFF.